This is a list of T cell receptor beta chains from one sample in a study of blood T cell repertoires in COVID-19. Method: immunoSEQ multiplex PCR; TCRdb's copy keeps in-frame clones and lacks some. The sample shows about 67,000 clones, 88% of them seen only once. The specimen sequenced was peripheral blood. These receptors were obtained from a woman aged 55 to 70 with acute or convalescent COVID-19. CDR3s include the opening cysteine and the closing phenylalanine or tryptophan. Each record gives: clone size, V gene, J gene, D gene, CDR3 DNA, CDR3 protein. The D gene is left open where the match is weak. Size tells how often a clone was seen (once, few, many) or the class of an expanded clone, and some rows leave it out.

>once|TRBV7-8|TRBJ1-1|-
TGTGCCAGCAGCTTTACAGAGAACACTGAAGCTTTCTTT
CASSFTENTEAFF
>-|TRBV2|TRBJ2-3|TRBD2
TGTGCCAGCAGTGCCCGCTGGCCTAGCGGGGGGCGCACAGATACGCAGTATTTT
CASSARWPSGGRTDTQYF
>few|TRBV18|TRBJ1-2|TRBD1
TGTGCCAGCTCTCTCGACAGGGGAGGTACGGGCTACACCTTC
CASSLDRGGTGYTF
>few|TRBV7-8|TRBJ1-3|-
TGTGCCAGCAGCGTCAGGGGCCTTGATGGAAACACCATATATTTT
CASSVRGLDGNTIYF
>-|TRBV19|TRBJ1-2|-
TGTGCCAGTAATTTTTATCGCGGATCTAGCTATGGCTACACCTTC
CASNFYRGSSYGYTF
>-|TRBV6-6|TRBJ2-2|-
TGTGCCAGCAGAACGCAGGGGAACACCGGGGAGCTGTTTTTT
CASRTQGNTGELFF
>-|TRBV9|TRBJ1-4|-
TGTGCCAGCAGCGTGCAGGGGAGAGATGAAAAACTGTTTTTT
CASSVQGRDEKLFF
>-|TRBV11-2|TRBJ2-1|TRBD1
TGTGCCAGCAGCCCGCGGACAGGGTCTAGCAATGAGCAGTTCTTC
CASSPRTGSSNEQFF
>-|TRBV3-1/TRBV3-2|TRBJ2-2|TRBD1
TGTGCCCGAGGGAACCGGGACAGTAACACCGGGGAGCTGTTTTTT
CARGNRDSNTGELFF
>once|TRBV6-1|TRBJ2-1|-
TGTGCCAGCAGTGAACCCGGGAGCTCCTACAATGAGCAGTTCTTC
CASSEPGSSYNEQFF
>-|TRBV11-2|TRBJ2-5|TRBD2
TGTGCCAGCAGCCGAAGCGGGGGGGCTGTGGAGACCCAGTACTTC
CASSRSGGAVETQYF
>-|TRBV24-1|TRBJ2-3|TRBD2
TGTGCCACCAGTGACAGTAGCGGGGGGAGGACAGATACGCAGTATTTT
CATSDSSGGRTDTQYF
>few|TRBV5-1|TRBJ1-6|-
TGCGCCAGCAGCTTGGCCTCTACAGGGTGGAATTCACCCCTCCACTTT
CASSLASTGWNSPLHF
>-|TRBV28|TRBJ1-2|TRBD1
TGTGCCAGCAGTTTCGGGACAGCTAACTATGGCTACACCTTC
CASSFGTANYGYTF
>-|TRBV28|TRBJ2-5|-
TGTGCCAGCAGTCCGCACAGGGACCTCCCAGAGACCCAGTACTTC
CASSPHRDLPETQYF
>-|TRBV28|TRBJ1-4|TRBD1
TGTGCCAGCAGTGGTCCCGGGACAGGGATCAGTGAAAAACTGTTTTTT
CASSGPGTGISEKLFF
>once|TRBV3-1/TRBV3-2|TRBJ1-2|TRBD1
TGTGCCAGCAGCCCCCGGGACAGGGGACTCTATGGCTACACCTTC
CASSPRDRGLYGYTF
>-|TRBV7-9|TRBJ2-5|-
TGTGCCAGCGCCCTGGGCGAGAAAGAGACCCAGTACTTC
CASALGEKETQYF
>-|TRBV20-1|TRBJ1-6|TRBD1
TGCAGTGCTAGTTCGCAGGGGGATTCACCCCTCCACTTT
CSASSQGDSPLHF
>-|TRBV5-4|TRBJ2-2|-
TGTGCCAGCAGCTTGGTCCAGGGTAGTACCGGGGAGCTGTTTTTT
CASSLVQGSTGELFF
>-|TRBV7-9|TRBJ2-1|-
TGTGCCAGCAGCCTAAGCCCGACTAGATTCTACAATGAGCAGTTCTTC
CASSLSPTRFYNEQFF
>-|TRBV24-1|TRBJ2-2|-
TGTGCCACCAGTGTTAGGACTGGCGCGAACACCGGGGAGCTGTTTTTT
CATSVRTGANTGELFF
>-|TRBV6-5|TRBJ1-5|-
TGTGCCAGCAGCCCCGACAGGCTTCAGCCCCAGCATTTT
CASSPDRLQPQHF
>-|TRBV5-4|TRBJ2-1|-
TGTGCCAGCAGCTTTCCGGGACTTCCTAGTGAGCAGTTCTTC
CASSFPGLPSEQFF
>-|TRBV18|TRBJ2-2|-
TGTGCCAGCTCCTATGATGGGGCGTGGAACACCGGGGAGCTGTTTTTT
CASSYDGAWNTGELFF
>once|TRBV12-3/TRBV12-4|TRBJ2-3|-
TGTGCCAGCAGTTTCGAGGGTTATACGCAGTATTTT
CASSFEGYTQYF
>-|TRBV7-8|TRBJ1-3|TRBD1
TGTGCCAGCGCTAGGACAGGGGTCACCATCTCTGGAAACACCATATATTTT
CASARTGVTISGNTIYF
>-|TRBV9|TRBJ2-2|TRBD2
TGTGCCAGCAGCGAAAGCGGGAATAGTGGCACCGGGGAGCTGTTTTTT
CASSESGNSGTGELFF
>-|TRBV20-1|TRBJ2-1|-
TGCAGTGCTAGTGAGGGGGGGGCTACCTACAATGAGCAGTTCTTC
CSASEGGATYNEQFF
>-|TRBV3-1/TRBV3-2|TRBJ1-5|-
TGTGCCAGCAGCCAAGATTTCGCACTGCCCCAGCATTTT
CASSQDFALPQHF
>once|TRBV3-1/TRBV3-2|TRBJ1-2|-
TGTGCCAGCAGCCAAGGTGTCAGGGTGGGAGGTAGCTATGGCTACACCTTC
CASSQGVRVGGSYGYTF
>once|TRBV5-1|TRBJ1-1|TRBD1
TGCGCCAGCAGCTTGGAGGGACAGGGGATGAACACTGAAGCTTTCTTT
CASSLEGQGMNTEAFF
>-|TRBV5-1|TRBJ1-4|-
TGCGCCAGCAGCATAGACGGACTAAAAAATGAAAAACTGTTTTTT
CASSIDGLKNEKLFF
>few|TRBV5-6|TRBJ1-6|-
TGTGCCAGCAGCTCGATAACGACAAGGAACGGTTCACCCCTCCACTTT
CASSSITTRNGSPLHF
>-|TRBV3-1/TRBV3-2|TRBJ2-2|-
TGTGCCAGCAGCTCTGGGACATCCACCGGGGAGCTGTTTTTT
CASSSGTSTGELFF
>-|TRBV7-2|TRBJ1-5|-
TGTGCCAGCAGCCCAGAATCGATTAGCAATCAGCCCCAGCATTTT
CASSPESISNQPQHF
>-|TRBV10-1|TRBJ2-4|-
TGCGCCAGCAGGACTCCTGGCGGTGCGGTGTTTGTGACCAAAAACATTCAGTACTTC
CASRTPGGAVFVTKNIQYF
>-|TRBV7-9|TRBJ2-2|TRBD1
TGTGCCAGCAGCACGGACAGGGGGCCCACCGGGGAGCTGTTTTTT
CASSTDRGPTGELFF
>-|TRBV7-9|TRBJ2-4|-
TGTGCCAGCAGCTTGGAGGGGAACGCCCAAAACATTCAGTACTTC
CASSLEGNAQNIQYF
>-|TRBV5-1|TRBJ2-5|TRBD1
TGCGCCAGCAGCTTGGCGGGACAGGGAGAGACCCAGTACTTC
CASSLAGQGETQYF
>-|TRBV5-6|TRBJ2-2|TRBD1
TGTGCCAGCAGACAGGGGGCGTTAATGCTCCCCGGGGAGCTGTTTTTT
CASRQGALMLPGELFF
>-|TRBV19|TRBJ1-2|-
TGTGCCAGTAGTTTCAGAGGGGGCTATGGCTACACCTTC
CASSFRGGYGYTF